The 30 T cell receptor beta chains listed next were all sequenced from one sample in a study of blood T cell repertoires in COVID-19. Data came from immunoSEQ multiplex PCR; TCRdb stores just in-frame clones and leaves some out. The table shows roughly 74,000 clones, with approximately 90% occurring only once. Source material: PBMCs or T cells enriched from blood (not recorded which). These receptors were collected from a woman aged 50 to 65 with acute COVID-19.

In its sample, this clone was seen once. This chain uses TRBV7-3 with TRBJ2-3; D may be TRBD1 (6 bases). Between the trimmed V and J ends, which lost 3 bases and 2 bases, there was a span of 15 bases. CDR3 length: 16 amino acids. Germline lookup yields CDR1 SGHTA and CDR2 FQGTGA. The CDR3: CASSLDPGQATDTQYF. The CDR3 nucleotides are TGTGCCAGCAGCTTGGACCCGGGACAAGCCACAGATACGCAGTATTTT.

The chain links TRBV10-3 to TRBJ2-2; TRBD2 matches 8 bases. The CDR3 length is 17 residues. Germline CDR1 and CDR2: ENHRY and SYGVKD. V was clipped by 6 bases and J by 0 bases; unmatched bases: 9. The CDR3 loop reads CAIRGVGTSSNTGELFF. The CDR3 DNA sequence: TGTGCCATCAGGGGCGTCGGGACTAGTTCGAACACCGGGGAGCTGTTTTTT.

This clone was detected a few times. J is TRBJ1-2 and V is TRBV5-1; D is undetermined. Trimming removed 4 bases from V and 2 bases from J, with 9 bases in between. CDR1 is SGHRS, CDR2 YFSETQ, per germline. This CDR3 contains 13 residues. Here the CDR3 DNA reads TGCGCCAGCAGCCCCGTTAGAAACTATGGCTACACCTTC. Its translation: CASSPVRNYGYTF.

The chain couples TRBV6-5 to TRBJ1-2; perhaps TRBD1 as D (6 bases). This CDR3 is 14 amino acids long. Trimming stripped 6 bases from V and 7 bases from J, with 18 bases between. Germline CDR1 is MNHEY and CDR2 is SVGAGI. The CDR3 DNA follows: TGTGCCAGCAGGCGCGAAGGGGGGGCAGGTGGCTACACCTTC. It translates to CASRREGGAGGYTF.

The chain carries TRBV5-5 and TRBJ1-4; no clear D. The germline V gene encodes CDR1 SGHKS and CDR2 YYEKEE (reference sequence). CDR3 length: 16 amino acids. V lost 0 bases and J lost 0, with 9 bases in between. The CDR3: CASSLASGTTNEKLFF. DNA of the CDR3: TGTGCCAGCAGCTTGGCCTCGGGGACAACTAATGAAAAACTGTTTTTT.

V and J are TRBV28 and TRBJ1-4; D unresolved. Looked up from germline, CDR1 is MDHEN and CDR2 is SYDVKM. CDR3 length equals 14 residues. V lost 9 bases, J lost 5 bases, and 16 bases lay in between. CDR3 loop: CASRLQSSNEKLFF. CDR3 sequence (DNA): TGTGCCAGTCGCCTACAGAGCTCAAATGAAAAACTGTTTTTT.

The rearrangement links TRBV7-2 to TRBJ2-7, with TRBD2 matching over 11 bases. V shed 0 bases, J shed 7 bases, and the junction held 8 bases outside the gene matches. CDR1 SGHTA and CDR2 FQGNSA come from the germline V gene. CDR3 length equals 16 residues. In DNA form, the CDR3 reads TGTGCCAGCAGCTTAGCGGGTAGCGGGAGGGCCGGGGAGCAGTACTTC. Protein sequence: CASSLAGSGRAGEQYF.

The V gene is TRBV4-3, the J gene TRBJ2-7; 7 nucleotides align to TRBD2. Germline V lookup: CDR1 LGHNA, CDR2 YSLEER. The ends lost 4 bases at V and 5 bases at J; junction bases unmatched: 14. This CDR3 has 16 residues. CDR3 coding DNA: TGCGCCAGCAGCCGGGCGACGGGGGAGGGCCATAACGAGCAGTACTTC. Its translation is CASSRATGEGHNEQYF.

This chain connects TRBV4-3 to TRBJ2-3, with 12 nucleotides matching TRBD2. In germline, CDR1 is LGHNA, CDR2 YSLEER. The ends lost 1 base at V and 7 bases at J; junction bases unmatched: 6. This CDR3 comprises 16 residues. CDR3 sequence: CASSQVTSGSGNTQYF. The CDR3 DNA follows: TGCGCCAGCAGCCAAGTGACTAGCGGGAGTGGGAATACGCAGTATTTT.

This chain uses TRBV4-1 with TRBJ2-5, with D maybe TRBD2 (5 bases). The V and J ends lost 0 bases and 4 bases respectively, with 12 bases between them. The CDR3 length is 15 residues. Germline V gives CDR1 MGHRA, CDR2 YSYEKL. CDR3 nucleotide sequence: TGCGCCAGCAGCCAAGATGGAACGGGAATAGAGACCCAGTACTTC. This translates into CASSQDGTGIETQYF.

This rearrangement joins TRBV12-5 to TRBJ2-2; no definite D call. V lost 2 bases to trimming and J lost 7 bases, with 2 bases between them. This CDR3 has 11 residues. Germline V gives CDR1 LGHNT, CDR2 FRNRAP. The CDR3 is CASGLLGELFF. CDR3 nucleotides: TGTGCTAGTGGTTTGCTCGGGGAGCTGTTTTTT.

This chain links TRBV13 with TRBJ2-5; 15 nucleotides match TRBD2. Germline CDR1 reads PRHDT; CDR2 reads FYEKMQ (reference sequence). V lost 3 bases and J lost 2; bases outside the gene matches: 1. The CDR3 runs to 16 residues. Here the CDR3 DNA reads TGTGCCAGCAGCTTCGGACTAGCGGGAGGGCAAGAGACCCAGTACTTC. This gives the protein CASSFGLAGGQETQYF.

The J gene is TRBJ2-7, the V gene TRBV4-1, with 9 bases matching TRBD1. V was clipped by 3 bases and J by 2 bases; unmatched bases: 2. This CDR3 comprises 14 residues. Germline V lookup: CDR1 MGHRA, CDR2 YSYEKL. The CDR3 sequence is CASSQRTGAYEQYF. DNA of the CDR3: TGCGCCAGCAGCCAGCGGACAGGGGCCTACGAGCAGTACTTC.

The chain has TRBV5-1 and TRBJ2-7; possibly TRBD2 for D (7 bases). CDR3 length: 15 amino acids. The ends were cut back, 0 bases at V and 7 bases at J, with 17 bases in the middle. From germline, CDR1 is SGHRS and CDR2 YFSETQ. In DNA, the CDR3 is TGCGCCAGCAGCTTGGAGGGAGGGGGGCAGAGAGAGCAGTACTTC. It codes for CASSLEGGGQREQYF.

The V and J genes are TRBV7-2 and TRBJ1-3; D gene unclear. The germline CDR1 and CDR2 sequences are SGHTA and FQGNSA. The V end was cut by 1 base, the J end by 4 bases, with 8 bases between. The CDR3 sequence is 14 residues long. CDR3 protein: CASSLGFEGNTIYF. The CDR3 DNA is TGTGCCAGCAGCTTAGGTTTCGAGGGAAACACCATATATTTT.

V gene TRBV7-9 combines with J gene TRBJ2-7, with 9 bases matching TRBD1. The CDR3 runs to 17 residues. CDR1 is SEHNR and CDR2 is FQNEAQ in the germline V gene (reference sequence). J lost 2 bases, V lost 8 bases, and 16 bases had no gene match. The CDR3 DNA is TGTGCCAGCCCTCCGGAGGGAGGACAGGGGAGCCCCTACGAGCAGTACTTC. Protein sequence: CASPPEGGQGSPYEQYF.

This sequence joins TRBV29-1 and TRBJ2-3, with D maybe TRBD1 (5 bases). This CDR3 has 13 amino acids. Trimming pared 4 bases from V and 4 bases from J, leaving 12 bases between. Germline CDR1 is SQVTM and CDR2 is ANQGSEA. DNA for the CDR3: TGCAGCGTTGGAACCCAGGGTTCAGATACGCAGTATTTT. Translation: CSVGTQGSDTQYF.

The chain couples TRBV5-6 to TRBJ2-2; no definite D call. V dropped 0 bases and J dropped 7 bases, with 7 bases sitting between them. This CDR3 has 13 residues. CDR1 is SGHDT and CDR2 is YYEEEE in the germline V gene. Here the CDR3 reads CASSLGLRGELFF. CDR3 sequence (DNA): TGTGCCAGCAGCTTGGGGTTGCGCGGGGAGCTGTTTTTT.

The chain combines TRBV7-3 with TRBJ2-3; TRBD2 matches 8 bases. V was clipped by 5 bases and J by 4 bases; unmatched bases: 11. The CDR3 extends over 16 amino acids. CDR1 and CDR2 from the germline V gene are SGHTA and FQGTGA. For the CDR3, the DNA is TGTGCCAGCAGCCCAGGGACTAGTTGGGGCTCAGATACGCAGTATTTT. Its protein is CASSPGTSWGSDTQYF.

The chain carries TRBV6-5 and TRBJ1-3; 8 bases fit TRBD1. CDR1 MNHEY and CDR2 SVGAGI come from the germline V gene. CDR3 length equals 15 residues. V shed 4 bases, J shed 3 bases, and the junction held 5 bases outside the gene matches. The CDR3 is CASSSTDRVGNTIYF. Written as DNA, the CDR3 is TGTGCCAGCAGTTCCACGGACAGGGTTGGAAACACCATATATTTT.

The rearrangement joins TRBV29-1 to TRBJ1-4; D gene ambiguous. The CDR3 contains 14 residues. CDR1 SQVTM and CDR2 ANQGSEA come from the germline V gene. The V end was cut by 7 bases, the J end by 2 bases, with 14 bases between. The CDR3 loop is CSAGSGITNEKLFF. CDR3 coding DNA: TGCAGCGCTGGGAGTGGGATTACTAATGAAAAACTGTTTTTT. The entire variable domain, with the rest obtained from reference TRBV29-1 and TRBJ1-4, is as follows: SAVISQKPSRDICQRGTSLTIQCQVDSQVTMMFWYRQQPGQSLTLIATANQGSEATYESGFVIDKFPISRPNLTFSTLTVSNMSPEDSSIYLCSAGSGITNEKLFFGSGTQLSVL.

V usage is TRBV27 and J usage is TRBJ2-3, with D tentatively TRBD2 (6 bases). Germline values: CDR1 MNHEY, CDR2 SMNVEV (reference sequence). Trimming pared 4 bases from V and 11 bases from J, leaving 25 bases between. The CDR3 contains 16 residues. Here the CDR3 DNA reads TGTGCCAGCAGTTCCCCGGGGGACGGGGCCCTCCGGGGGCAGTATTTT. As protein: CASSSPGDGALRGQYF.

The gene calls are TRBV12-3 or TRBV12-4 and TRBJ1-1, with a tentative D call TRBD1 (5 bases). This CDR3 is 13 amino acids long. The V end lost 5 bases, the J end lost 11 bases, and 18 bases lay between the germline ends. The CDR3 loop reads CASSPRGGLGAFF. The CDR3 region has the DNA TGTGCCAGCAGTCCCCGGGGGGGTTTAGGGGCTTTCTTT.

This chain links TRBV25-1 with TRBJ2-3; 7 positions agree with TRBD2. CDR3 length: 16 amino acids. V was clipped by 2 bases and J by 2 bases; unmatched bases: 7. The V gene's germline CDR1 is MGHDK and CDR2 SYGVNS. CDR3 sequence: CASSERGGSVTDTQYF. The CDR3 DNA reads TGTGCCAGCAGTGAACGGGGCGGGAGTGTCACAGATACGCAGTATTTT.

This clone was counted between two and nine times. The V and J genes are TRBV29-1 and TRBJ2-7, with a weak D call TRBD2 (5 bases). V was pared by 1 base and J by 3 bases, with 7 bases between. Per the germline V gene, CDR1 is SQVTM and CDR2 is ANQGSEA. This CDR3 is built from 12 residues. CDR3 protein: CSVEGEGYEQYF. In DNA, the CDR3 is TGCAGCGTTGAAGGTGAGGGCTACGAGCAGTACTTC.

The chain couples TRBV29-1 to TRBJ2-5; 9 bases agree with TRBD2. V lost 4 bases, J lost 2 bases, and 2 bases stayed unmatched. The germline gives CDR1 SQVTM, CDR2 ANQGSEA. The CDR3 has 13 residues. The CDR3 here is CSVGGRAQETQYF. In nucleotides, the CDR3 is TGCAGCGTTGGCGGGAGGGCTCAAGAGACCCAGTACTTC. Together with reference TRBV29-1 and TRBJ2-5, the CDR3 gives the full variable domain: SAVISQKPSRDICQRGTSLTIQCQVDSQVTMMFWYRQQPGQSLTLIATANQGSEATYESGFVIDKFPISRPNLTFSTLTVSNMSPEDSSIYLCSVGGRAQETQYFGPGTRLLVL.

The chain carries TRBV7-2 and TRBJ2-3; 11 bases are shared with TRBD1. Germline values: CDR1 SGHTA, CDR2 FQGNSA. This CDR3 has 15 residues. The V segment lost 5 bases and the J segment 2 bases; nucleotides outside the gene matches: 3. The CDR3, as DNA: TGTGCCAGCAGCGAAGGACAGGGGGCCACAGATACGCAGTATTTT. The encoded protein is CASSEGQGATDTQYF.

The chain uses TRBV30 and TRBJ1-6, with D perhaps TRBD1 (5 bases). Trimming pared 0 bases from V and 10 bases from J, leaving 7 bases between. The CDR3 runs to 12 residues. Germline CDR1 GTSNPN, CDR2 SVGIG (reference sequence). The CDR3 region has the DNA TGTGCCTGGAGTGTAGGGGTATCACCCCTCCACTTT. Translating gives CAWSVGVSPLHF.

The gene calls are TRBV7-2 and TRBJ2-3; D gene ambiguous. V dropped 5 bases and J dropped 0 bases, with 9 bases sitting between them. The V gene's germline CDR1 is SGHTA and CDR2 FQGNSA. The CDR3 spans 14 residues. CDR3 region: CASSPPGSTDTQYF. The CDR3 nucleotides are TGTGCCAGCAGCCCCCCGGGTAGCACAGATACGCAGTATTTT. The whole variable domain, filled in from reference TRBV7-2 and TRBJ2-3, reads GAGVSQSPSNKVTEKGKDVELRCDPISGHTALYWYRQSLGQGLEFLIYFQGNSAPDKSGLPSDRFSAERTGGSVSTLTIQRTQQEDSAVYLCASSPPGSTDTQYFGPGTRLTVL.

The CDR3: CASSGGGQGARETQYF. The CDR3 DNA is TGTGCCAGCAGCGGGGGAGGACAGGGGGCACGAGAGACCCAGTACTTC. The chain carries TRBV28 and TRBJ2-5; 11 bases are a match to TRBD1. CDR1 MDHEN and CDR2 SYDVKM come from the germline V gene. This CDR3 is built from 16 residues. Trimming at V came to 6 bases and at J to 4 bases, leaving 10 bases not matched to a gene.